This TCR beta chain was documented in a study of blood T cell repertoires in COVID-19. On the study more broadly: The origin of the acute and convalescent COVID-19 samples was the United States, Italy and Spain. In each case, the material was cDNA or gDNA derived from T cells, B-cell-depleted T cells, or PBMCs.

A Seattle source enrolled patients during active infection and followed them longitudinally. The CDR3 is 15 residues long. J gave up 5 bases and V 2 bases, and 7 bases lay outside the gene matches. Germline V gene data show CDR1 as SGHRS and CDR2 as YFSETQ. Sequencing was performed with immunoSEQ multiplex PCR; in TCRdb, only in-frame clones are kept and a portion is missing. The sample includes hundreds of thousands of clones, 88% of them seen just once. The TCR was taken from a woman in her sixties or seventies with COVID-19, enrolled during active disease. Sequencing was carried out using peripheral blood. The chain combines TRBV5-1 with TRBJ1-5; 7 bases line up with TRBD1. In DNA form, the CDR3 reads TGCGCCAGCAGCTTATTTACAGGGGAGGATCAGCCCCAGCATTTT. Encoded protein: CASSLFTGEDQPQHF.